The T cell receptor beta chain under discussion was sequenced for a study of T-cell reconstitution after alpha-beta-depleted transplantation in children. The TCRbeta library was prepared with unique molecular identifiers. TCRdb used MiXCR to reprocess the PCR reads, holding one entry per CDR3 protein. This sample has hundreds of thousands of distinct CDR3 sequences, with about 17% found just once. This CDR3 spans 19 amino acids. V lost 3 bases and J lost 4, with 27 bases in between. This sample comprised PBMCs, mostly from graft donor cells, obtained 360 days after TCRalphabeta/CD19-depleted stem cell transplant. The sequence derives from a boy less than two years old who had a stem cell transplant for Wiskott-Aldrich syndrome, so the T cells may come from the graft donor. V and J are TRBV12-3 or TRBV12-4 and TRBJ2-5; D might be TRBD1 or TRBD2, each matching 6 bases. This CDR3 reads CASSFGLGGTNGKGETQYF. The CDR3 coding sequence is TGTGCCAGCAGTTTTGGGCTAGGGGGGACCAATGGAAAGGGAGAGACCCAGTACTTC.